This T cell receptor beta chain stems from a study of blood T cell repertoires in COVID-19. Whole-study context: Samples representing acute and convalescent COVID-19 were sourced from the United States, Italy and Spain. Nucleic acid was either cDNA or gDNA, and it came from T cells, B-cell-depleted T cells, or PBMCs.

For this clone: A junction boundary mismatches the germline segment, possibly from a read error.

This CDR3 has 15 residues. Per germline, CDR1 MDHEN and CDR2 SYDVKM. In the source study's methods: Amplification with reference gene primers provided the estimates of nucleated cell counts. Sequenced by immunoSEQ multiplex PCR; TCRdb stores in-frame clones only, minus some. V, J and clone size were drawn from that table, and D and trimming were deduced from the DNA. The sample carries approximately 240,000 clones, more than 65% recorded once. The specimen was peripheral blood. The TCR sequence derives from a woman between 40 and 55 years old who had recovered from COVID-19. V gene TRBV28 combines with J gene TRBJ1-4; no clear D. Here the CDR3 reads CASRRARATIEKLFF. The CDR3 DNA reads TGTGCCAGCAGGAGGGCCCGGGCGACTATTGAAAAACTGTTTTTT.